A selection of T cell receptor beta chains follows, all from one sample in a study of T cells in Graves' hyperthyroidism and ophthalmopathy. TCRdb itself ran the multiplex PCR reads through MiXCR, one entry per CDR3 protein. The sample has around 600,000 distinct CDR3 sequences, roughly 15% seen once. Input material: blood. Every receptor here comes from a woman aged 50 to 60 with Graves' ophthalmopathy. The CDR3 runs from the conserved cysteine through the conserved F or W. D genes are given only for firm matches. Clone size is shown for a subset of rows, as once, few, many or a class of expanded clone.

v_call	d_call	j_call	clone_size	cdr3_aa	cdr3_nt
TRBV28	NA	TRBJ2-3	many	CASSLPLGTSTDTQYF	TGTGCCAGCAGTTTGCCCTTGGGGACAAGCACAGATACGCAGTATTTT
TRBV19	NA	TRBJ1-1	NA	CASSIAGGTNTEAFF	TGTGCCAGTAGTATCGCGGGGGGGACGAACACTGAAGCTTTCTTT
TRBV28	TRBD1	TRBJ1-2	many	CASSFGTGGGGGYTF	TGTGCCAGCAGCTTCGGGACAGGGGGAGGGGGCGGCTACACCTTC
TRBV28	NA	TRBJ1-1	few	CASSLLQGPAFF	TGTGCCAGCAGTTTACTCCAGGGCCCAGCTTTCTTT
TRBV27	TRBD2	TRBJ2-1	many	CASKGGSSYNEQFF	TGTGCCAGCAAGGGCGGGAGCTCCTACAATGAGCAGTTCTTC
TRBV28	NA	TRBJ2-7	many	CASTSPPGFEQYF	TGTGCCAGCACCTCTCCCCCAGGGTTCGAGCAGTACTTC
TRBV5-6	NA	TRBJ1-1	many	CASSFQRSSEAFF	TGTGCCAGCAGCTTCCAGCGGAGCTCTGAAGCTTTCTTT
TRBV19	NA	TRBJ1-5	few	CASSMPNRKSNQPQHF	TGTGCCAGTAGTATGCCCAACAGGAAAAGCAATCAGCCCCAGCATTTT
TRBV27	NA	TRBJ2-7	many	CASSLSRGPFYEQYF	TGTGCCAGCAGTTTATCCAGGGGCCCTTTCTACGAGCAGTACTTC
TRBV27	NA	TRBJ2-3	many	CASSLSPQGFDTQYF	TGTGCCAGCAGTTTATCCCCACAGGGATTTGATACGCAGTATTTT
TRBV6-2/TRBV6-3	TRBD2	TRBJ2-5	many	CASSKTAGTGETQYF	TGTGCCAGCAGTAAGACAGCGGGAACGGGAGAGACCCAGTACTTC
TRBV27	TRBD1	TRBJ2-1	NA	CASSTDRGSGNEQFF	TGTGCCAGCAGTACCGACAGGGGTTCGGGCAATGAGCAGTTCTTC
TRBV4-3	NA	TRBJ1-4	NA	CASSQDLWGNEKLFF	TGCGCCAGCAGCCAAGATCTGTGGGGTAATGAAAAACTGTTTTTT
TRBV11-3	NA	TRBJ2-3	once	CASSQDRFGAESTDTQYF	TGTGCCAGCAGCCAAGATCGGTTCGGAGCGGAAAGCACAGATACGCAGTATTTT
TRBV12-3/TRBV12-4	TRBD2	TRBJ2-1	NA	CASSFPMSRTSGSWDYKEQFF	TGTGCCAGCAGTTTTCCCATGTCCAGGACTAGCGGGAGTTGGGACTACAAGGAGCAGTTCTTC
TRBV20-1	NA	TRBJ1-6	NA	CSASEWSAHDSPLHF	TGCAGTGCTAGTGAATGGTCAGCCCATGATTCACCCCTCCACTTT
TRBV28	TRBD2	TRBJ2-2	NA	CASSLGLAGTPNTGELFF	TGTGCCAGCAGTTTAGGACTAGCGGGAACTCCGAACACCGGGGAGCTGTTTTTT